This TCR beta chain was identified in a study of blood T cell repertoires in COVID-19. At the level of the study: Researchers got acute and convalescent COVID-19 samples from the United States, Italy and Spain.

How the authors handled the data: Cell counts per sample came from amplifying reference gene primers. The table came from immunoSEQ multiplex PCR; TCRdb's copy has only in-frame clones and leaves some out. V and J calls and clone size come straight from that table; D and trimming were deduced from the DNA. The repertoire holds fewer than 65,000 clones, with around 89% as singletons. Unmatched junction bases numbered 7, after V lost 7 bases and J lost 4 bases. The germline gives CDR1 SNHLY, CDR2 FYNNEI. There are 16 residues in the CDR3. Sequencing used peripheral blood. This clonotype originated in a man in his 60s with acute or convalescent COVID-19. This chain joins TRBV2 and TRBJ2-3, with 14 positions matching TRBD2. CDR3 region: CASTLGLAGGADTQYF. CDR3 DNA: TGTGCCAGCACCCTCGGACTAGCGGGGGGTGCAGATACGCAGTATTTT.